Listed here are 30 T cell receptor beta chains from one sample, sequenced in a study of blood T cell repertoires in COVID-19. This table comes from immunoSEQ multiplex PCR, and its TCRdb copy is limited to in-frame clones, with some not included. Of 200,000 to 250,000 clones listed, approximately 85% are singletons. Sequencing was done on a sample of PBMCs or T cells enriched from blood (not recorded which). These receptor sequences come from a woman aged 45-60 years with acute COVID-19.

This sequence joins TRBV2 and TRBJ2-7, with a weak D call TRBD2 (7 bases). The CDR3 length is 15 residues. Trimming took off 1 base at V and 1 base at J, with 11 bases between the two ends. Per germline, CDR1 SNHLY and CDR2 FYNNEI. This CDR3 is CASSEGGGRSYEQYF. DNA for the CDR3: TGTGCCAGCAGTGAAGGCGGGGGCCGATCCTACGAGCAGTACTTC. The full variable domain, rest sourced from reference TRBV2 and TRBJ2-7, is EPEVTQTPSHQVTQMGQEVILRCVPISNHLYFYWYRQILGQKVEFLVSFYNNEISEKSEIFDDQFSVERPDGSNFTLKIRSTKLEDSAMYFCASSEGGGRSYEQYFGPGTRLTVT.

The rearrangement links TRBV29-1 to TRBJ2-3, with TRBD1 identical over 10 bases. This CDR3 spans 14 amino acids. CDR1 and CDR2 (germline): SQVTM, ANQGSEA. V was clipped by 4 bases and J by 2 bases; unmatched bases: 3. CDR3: CSVGQGATTDTQYF. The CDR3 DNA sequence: TGCAGCGTTGGACAGGGGGCGACCACAGATACGCAGTATTTT.

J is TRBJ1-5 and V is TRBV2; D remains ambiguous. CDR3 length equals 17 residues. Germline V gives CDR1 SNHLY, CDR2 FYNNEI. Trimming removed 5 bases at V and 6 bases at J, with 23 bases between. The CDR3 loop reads CASSSYTTVPMGQPQHF. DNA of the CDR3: TGTGCCAGCAGTTCCTATACTACGGTGCCGATGGGTCAGCCCCAGCATTTT.

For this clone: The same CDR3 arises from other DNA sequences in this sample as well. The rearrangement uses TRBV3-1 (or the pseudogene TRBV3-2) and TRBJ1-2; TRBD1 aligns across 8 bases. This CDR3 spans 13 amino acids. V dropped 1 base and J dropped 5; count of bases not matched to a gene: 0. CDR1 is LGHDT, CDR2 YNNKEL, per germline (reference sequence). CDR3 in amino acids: CASSQGQGYGYTF. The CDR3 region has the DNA TGTGCCAGCAGCCAAGGACAGGGGTATGGCTACACCTTC.

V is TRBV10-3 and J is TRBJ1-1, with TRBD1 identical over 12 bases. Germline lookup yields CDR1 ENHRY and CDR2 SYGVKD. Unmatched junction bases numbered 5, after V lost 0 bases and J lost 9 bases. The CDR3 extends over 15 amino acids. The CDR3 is CAISESGTGGGKAFF. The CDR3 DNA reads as TGTGCCATCAGTGAGTCGGGGACAGGGGGCGGGAAAGCTTTCTTT.

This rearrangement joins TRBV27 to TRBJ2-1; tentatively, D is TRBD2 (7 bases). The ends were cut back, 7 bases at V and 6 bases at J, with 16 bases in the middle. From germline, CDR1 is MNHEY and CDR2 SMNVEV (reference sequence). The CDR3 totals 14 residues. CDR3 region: CASTPRRGGNEQFF. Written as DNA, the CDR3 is TGTGCCAGCACGCCCCGAAGGGGGGGCAATGAGCAGTTCTTC.

The CDR3 region is CASNLPSGGFNEQFF. The CDR3 DNA reads TGTGCCAGTAACCTTCCTAGCGGGGGCTTCAATGAGCAGTTCTTC. The chain combines TRBV19 with TRBJ2-1; TRBD2 aligns across 10 bases. With V trimmed by 7 bases and J by 6 bases, 9 bases remained unmatched. Germline V lookup: CDR1 LNHDA, CDR2 SQIVND (reference sequence). CDR3 size: 15 residues.

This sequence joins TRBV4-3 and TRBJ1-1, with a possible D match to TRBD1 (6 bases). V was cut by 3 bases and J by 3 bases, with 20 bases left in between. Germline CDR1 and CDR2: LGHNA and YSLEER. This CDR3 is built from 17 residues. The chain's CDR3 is CASSHDSRGHGDTEAFF. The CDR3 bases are TGCGCCAGCAGCCATGACTCACGGGGACATGGGGACACTGAAGCTTTCTTT.

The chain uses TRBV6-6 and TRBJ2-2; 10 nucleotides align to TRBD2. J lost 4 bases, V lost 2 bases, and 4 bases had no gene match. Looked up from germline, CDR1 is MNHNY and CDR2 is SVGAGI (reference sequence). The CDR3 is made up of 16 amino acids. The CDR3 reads CASSYLAGDPTGELFF. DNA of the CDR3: TGTGCCAGCAGTTACCTAGCGGGGGACCCCACCGGGGAGCTGTTTTTT.

The CDR3 bases are TGTGCCAGCAGCCTAGGACAGTCCTACGAGCAGTACTTC. It codes for CASSLGQSYEQYF. This chain links TRBV3-1 (or the pseudogene TRBV3-2) with TRBJ2-7; TRBD1 might be the D (6 bases). The ends were cut back, 4 bases at V and 1 base at J, with 8 bases in the middle. Per germline, CDR1 LGHDT and CDR2 YNNKEL (reference sequence). This CDR3 has 13 residues.

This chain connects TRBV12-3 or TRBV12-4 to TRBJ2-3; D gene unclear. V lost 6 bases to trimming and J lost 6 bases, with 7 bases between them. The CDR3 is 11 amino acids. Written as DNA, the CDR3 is TGTGCCAGCAGCCCCTACGATACGCAGTATTTT. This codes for CASSPYDTQYF.

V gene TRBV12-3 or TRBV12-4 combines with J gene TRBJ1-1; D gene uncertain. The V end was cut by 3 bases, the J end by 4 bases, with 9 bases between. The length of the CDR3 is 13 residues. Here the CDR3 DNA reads TGTGCCAGCAGTTTCGGGTCTGGCACTGAAGCTTTCTTT. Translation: CASSFGSGTEAFF.

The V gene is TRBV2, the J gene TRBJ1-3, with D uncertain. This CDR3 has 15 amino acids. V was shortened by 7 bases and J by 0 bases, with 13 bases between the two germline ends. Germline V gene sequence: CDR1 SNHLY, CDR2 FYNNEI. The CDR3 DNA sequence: TGTGCCAGCACGTGGATGACGGGCTCTGGAAACACCATATATTTT. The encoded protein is CASTWMTGSGNTIYF. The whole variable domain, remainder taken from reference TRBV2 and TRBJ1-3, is EPEVTQTPSHQVTQMGQEVILRCVPISNHLYFYWYRQILGQKVEFLVSFYNNEISEKSEIFDDQFSVERPDGSNFTLKIRSTKLEDSAMYFCASTWMTGSGNTIYFGEGSWLTVV.

The CDR3 reads CASSRAGFSSYNEQFF. CDR3 sequence (DNA): TGTGCCAGCAGCCGGGCGGGATTCAGCTCCTACAATGAGCAGTTCTTC. The chain couples TRBV7-9 to TRBJ2-1; a weak D match, TRBD2 (6 bases). The CDR3 sequence is 16 residues long. Trimming took 5 bases from V and 0 from J, leaving 14 bases between them. Germline V gives CDR1 SEHNR, CDR2 FQNEAQ (reference sequence).

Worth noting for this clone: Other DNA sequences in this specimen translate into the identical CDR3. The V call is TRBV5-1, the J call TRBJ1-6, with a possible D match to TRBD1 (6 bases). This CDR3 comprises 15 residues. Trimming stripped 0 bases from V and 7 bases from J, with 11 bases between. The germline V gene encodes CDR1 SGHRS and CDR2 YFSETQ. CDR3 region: CASSLVGQGNSPLHF. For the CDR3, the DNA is TGCGCCAGCAGCTTGGTTGGGCAGGGGAATTCACCCCTCCACTTT.

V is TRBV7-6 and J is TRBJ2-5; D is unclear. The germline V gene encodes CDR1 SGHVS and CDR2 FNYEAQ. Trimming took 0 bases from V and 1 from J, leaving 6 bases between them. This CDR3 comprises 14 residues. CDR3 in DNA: TGTGCCAGCAGCTTAGCGCTAGTCCAAGAGACCCAGTACTTC. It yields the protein CASSLALVQETQYF.

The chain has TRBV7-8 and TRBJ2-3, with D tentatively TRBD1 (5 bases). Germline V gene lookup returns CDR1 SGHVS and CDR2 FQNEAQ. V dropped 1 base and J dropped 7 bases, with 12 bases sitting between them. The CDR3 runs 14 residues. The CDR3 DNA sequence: TGTGCCAGCAGCTTAGTGGGGCGATCAAATACGCAGTATTTT. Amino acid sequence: CASSLVGRSNTQYF.

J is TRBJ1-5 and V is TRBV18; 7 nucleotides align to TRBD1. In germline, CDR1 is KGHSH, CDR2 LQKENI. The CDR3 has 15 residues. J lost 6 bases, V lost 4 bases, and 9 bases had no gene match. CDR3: CASSRSTGMPQPQHF. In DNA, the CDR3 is TGTGCCAGCTCACGGTCGACAGGGATGCCTCAGCCCCAGCATTTT.

The CDR3 DNA reads as TGTGCCAGCAGCCGCTCCGGGACAGGGTATTGGAAACTGTTTTTT. As protein: CASSRSGTGYWKLFF. The V gene is TRBV14, the J gene TRBJ1-4; 9 bases fit TRBD1. CDR1 is SGHDN and CDR2 is FVKESK in the germline V gene. V shed 4 bases and J 11 bases; nucleotides not matched to a gene: 11. CDR3 length equals 15 residues.

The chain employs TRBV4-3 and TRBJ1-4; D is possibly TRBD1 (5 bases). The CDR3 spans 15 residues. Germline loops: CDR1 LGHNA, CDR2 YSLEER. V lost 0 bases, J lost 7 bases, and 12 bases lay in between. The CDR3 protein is CASSQDWGVSEKLFF. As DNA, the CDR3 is TGCGCCAGCAGCCAAGATTGGGGGGTGTCTGAAAAACTGTTTTTT.

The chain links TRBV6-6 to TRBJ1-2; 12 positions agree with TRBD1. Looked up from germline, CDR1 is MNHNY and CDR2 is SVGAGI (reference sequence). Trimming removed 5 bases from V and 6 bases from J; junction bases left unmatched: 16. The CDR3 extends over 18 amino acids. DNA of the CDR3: TGTGCCAGCAGTCGACTCCGGGACAGGGGGCTTAATCTCGATGGCTACACCTTC. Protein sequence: CASSRLRDRGLNLDGYTF.

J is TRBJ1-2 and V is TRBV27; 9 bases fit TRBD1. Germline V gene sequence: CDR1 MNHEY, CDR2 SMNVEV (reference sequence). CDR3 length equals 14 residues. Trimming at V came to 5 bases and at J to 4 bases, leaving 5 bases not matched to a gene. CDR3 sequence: CASSTQGAGYGYTF. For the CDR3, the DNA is TGTGCCAGCAGTACACAGGGGGCTGGCTATGGCTACACCTTC.

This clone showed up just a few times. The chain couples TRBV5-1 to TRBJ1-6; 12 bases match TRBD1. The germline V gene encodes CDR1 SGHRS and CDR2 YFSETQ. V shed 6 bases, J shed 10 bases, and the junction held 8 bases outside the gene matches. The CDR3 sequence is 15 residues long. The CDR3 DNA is TGCGCCAGCACCTTAGGGACAGGGGGCGACTCACCCCTCCACTTT. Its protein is CASTLGTGGDSPLHF.

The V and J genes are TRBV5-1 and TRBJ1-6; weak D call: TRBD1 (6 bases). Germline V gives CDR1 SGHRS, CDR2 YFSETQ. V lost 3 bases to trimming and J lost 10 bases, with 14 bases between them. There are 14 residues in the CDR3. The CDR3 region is CASSWKQGGSPLHF. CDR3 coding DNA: TGCGCCAGCAGCTGGAAACAGGGCGGATCACCCCTCCACTTT.

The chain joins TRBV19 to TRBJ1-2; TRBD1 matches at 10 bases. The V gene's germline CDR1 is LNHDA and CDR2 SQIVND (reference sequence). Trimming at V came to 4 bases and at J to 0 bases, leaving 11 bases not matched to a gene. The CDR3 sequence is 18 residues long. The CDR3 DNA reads TGTGCCAGTAGTAGTACCGGGACAGGGGAGCTGGCTAACTATGGCTACACCTTC. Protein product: CASSSTGTGELANYGYTF.

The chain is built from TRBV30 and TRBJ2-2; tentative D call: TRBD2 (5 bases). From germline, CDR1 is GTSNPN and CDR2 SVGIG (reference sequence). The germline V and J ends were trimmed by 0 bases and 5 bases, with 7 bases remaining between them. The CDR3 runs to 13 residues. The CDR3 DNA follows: TGTGCCTGGAGTGTAACTAGAACCGGGGAGCTGTTTTTT. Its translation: CAWSVTRTGELFF.

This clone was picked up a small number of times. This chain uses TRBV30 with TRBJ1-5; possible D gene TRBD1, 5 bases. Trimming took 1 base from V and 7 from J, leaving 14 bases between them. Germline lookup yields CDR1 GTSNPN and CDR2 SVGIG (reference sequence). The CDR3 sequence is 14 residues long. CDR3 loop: CAWSAGSGRQPQHF. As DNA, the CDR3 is TGTGCCTGGAGTGCAGGTTCAGGGCGACAGCCCCAGCATTTT.

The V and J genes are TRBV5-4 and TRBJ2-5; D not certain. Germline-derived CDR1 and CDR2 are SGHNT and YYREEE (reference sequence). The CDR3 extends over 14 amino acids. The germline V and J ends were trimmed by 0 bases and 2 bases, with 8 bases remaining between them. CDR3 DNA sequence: TGTGCCAGCAGCTTGGAGGCAGGTCAAGAGACCCAGTACTTC. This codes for CASSLEAGQETQYF. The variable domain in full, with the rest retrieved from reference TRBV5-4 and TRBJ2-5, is ETGVTQSPTHLIKTRGQQVTLRCSSQSGHNTVSWYQQALGQGPQFIFQYYREEENGRGNFPPRFSGLQFPNYSSELNVNALELDDSALYLCASSLEAGQETQYFGPGTRLLVL.

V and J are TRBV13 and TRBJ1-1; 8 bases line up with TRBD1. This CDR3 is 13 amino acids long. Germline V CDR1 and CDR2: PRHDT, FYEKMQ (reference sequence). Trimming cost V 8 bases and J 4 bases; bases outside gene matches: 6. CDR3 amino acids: CASVGDRGTEAFF. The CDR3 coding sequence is TGTGCCAGCGTAGGAGACAGGGGCACTGAAGCTTTCTTT.

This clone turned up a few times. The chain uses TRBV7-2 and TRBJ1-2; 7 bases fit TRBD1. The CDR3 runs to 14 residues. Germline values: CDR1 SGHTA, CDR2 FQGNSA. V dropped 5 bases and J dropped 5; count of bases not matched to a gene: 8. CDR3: CASSGTTGSYGYTF. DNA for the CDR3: TGTGCCAGCAGCGGCACGACAGGGAGTTATGGCTACACCTTC. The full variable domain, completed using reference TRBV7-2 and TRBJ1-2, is GAGVSQSPSNKVTEKGKDVELRCDPISGHTALYWYRQSLGQGLEFLIYFQGNSAPDKSGLPSDRFSAERTGGSVSTLTIQRTQQEDSAVYLCASSGTTGSYGYTFGSGTRLTVV.